This is a list of T cell receptor beta chains from one sample in a study of early T cells in non-severe SARS-CoV-2 infection. Via MiXCR, TCRdb re-called the 5' RACE reads, giving one row per CDR3 protein. The top ten clones hold about 7% of a sample with about 80,000 distinct CDR3 sequences, 4.5% to 6% of them seen once. The specimen was whole blood, collected at baseline. These receptor sequences come from an adult who was a healthcare worker with PCR-confirmed SARS-CoV-2 infection or an uninfected control (not recorded which). Both conserved end residues are part of each CDR3. The order of the fields is V gene, CDR3 protein.

v_call: TRBV10-3
cdr3_aa: CAIRDSGGTNTEAFF

v_call: TRBV18
cdr3_aa: CASSPRGRTYEQYF

v_call: TRBV20-1
cdr3_aa: CSAIVERGDSPLHF

v_call: TRBV7-2
cdr3_aa: CASSSLRAETQYF

v_call: TRBV20-1
cdr3_aa: CSASPSGQARQETQYF

v_call: TRBV28
cdr3_aa: CASSLSRQGNEKLFF

v_call: TRBV2
cdr3_aa: CASSKGGWSEQYF

v_call: TRBV7-2
cdr3_aa: CASSEGSSYNEQFF

v_call: TRBV6-1
cdr3_aa: CASSGSLTQETQYF

v_call: TRBV12-3/TRBV12-4
cdr3_aa: CASSFRTGRDTGELFF

v_call: TRBV4-1
cdr3_aa: CASSQYNYGYTF

v_call: TRBV3-1
cdr3_aa: CASSQESPNPAEQFF

v_call: TRBV20-1
cdr3_aa: CSARDPEAGSPLYEQFF

v_call: TRBV7-8
cdr3_aa: CASSGTSGYNEQFF

v_call: TRBV19
cdr3_aa: CASSINSGLDYNEQFF

v_call: TRBV20-1
cdr3_aa: CSARGTYYEQYF

v_call: TRBV4-1
cdr3_aa: CASSQDRAVSYEQYF

v_call: TRBV24-1
cdr3_aa: CATSDPRQGSSYNEQFF

v_call: TRBV5-6
cdr3_aa: CASSPTGLAGNAEFF

v_call: TRBV4-2
cdr3_aa: CASSQEASNTGELFF

v_call: TRBV19
cdr3_aa: CASSSQGENTEAFF

v_call: TRBV2
cdr3_aa: CASIGAGTVQETQYF

v_call: TRBV20-1
cdr3_aa: CSPYGTGGAEQYF

v_call: TRBV3-1
cdr3_aa: CASSQRVWASGIPKTQYF

v_call: TRBV27
cdr3_aa: CASSLGLPTPYEQYF

v_call: TRBV11-2
cdr3_aa: CASSQRLTPYNEQFF

v_call: TRBV27
cdr3_aa: CASSLRLAKLQETQYF

v_call: TRBV2
cdr3_aa: CASSEEPSTEAFF

v_call: TRBV5-6
cdr3_aa: CASSFWVGNQETQYF

v_call: TRBV5-1
cdr3_aa: CASSFQQNTEAFF

v_call: TRBV30
cdr3_aa: CAWSVSGNSNQPQHF

v_call: TRBV13
cdr3_aa: CASSLRSSTGRGTQYF

v_call: TRBV11-2
cdr3_aa: CASSLSFGTSGAYEQYF

v_call: TRBV20-1
cdr3_aa: CSASLLGGSETQYF